The 24 T cell receptor beta chains below were found in one sample sequenced in a study of beta chain features in type 1 diabetes. Broader study findings: Shorter TCRB CDR3s, moderately but significantly so, were found in Type 1 diabetes patients in all four CD4+ subsets.

The antigens for these receptors are not known. All of the isolated RNA was reverse transcribed, so expressed TCRB transcripts were sequenced. Clones were sequenced by immunoSEQ multiplex PCR, and TCRdb holds only the in-frame ones, with some missing. Of hundreds of thousands of clones listed, about an eighth are singletons. What was sequenced was naive CD4+ T cells from blood. The receptors here all came from a man aged 18-30 years with type 1 diabetes.

The chain combines TRBV7-2 with TRBJ1-1; D remains ambiguous. The CDR3 totals 15 residues. V dropped 5 bases and J dropped 3 bases, with 16 bases sitting between them. Germline assignment: CDR1 SGHTA and CDR2 FQGNSA. CDR3 protein: CASSPKEQSYTEAFF. The CDR3 DNA is TGTGCCAGCAGCCCTAAAGAGCAGTCGTACACTGAAGCTTTCTTT. The full variable domain, in which reference TRBV7-2 and TRBJ1-1 provide the parts outside the CDR3, is GAGVSQSPSNKVTEKGKDVELRCDPISGHTALYWYRQSLGQGLEFLIYFQGNSAPDKSGLPSDRFSAERTGGSVSTLTIQRTQQEDSAVYLCASSPKEQSYTEAFFGQGTRLTVV.

This chain joins TRBV5-4 and TRBJ2-7; 10 bases are shared with TRBD1. This CDR3 spans 15 amino acids. J lost 2 bases, V lost 3 bases, and 5 bases had no gene match. The germline V gene encodes CDR1 SGHNT and CDR2 YYREEE (reference sequence). The CDR3 region is CASSSSGTGAYEQYF. CDR3 bases: TGTGCCAGCAGCTCGTCCGGGACAGGGGCCTACGAGCAGTACTTC.

V gene TRBV18 combines with J gene TRBJ1-2, with a weak D call TRBD1 (6 bases). Germline CDR1 and CDR2: KGHSH and LQKENI. V shed 3 bases and J shed 4 bases, with 12 bases lying between them. This CDR3 has 14 amino acids. CDR3 protein: CASSPRQASYGYTF. DNA of the CDR3: TGTGCCAGCTCACCCAGACAGGCTTCCTATGGCTACACCTTC.

The rearrangement joins TRBV6-5 to TRBJ2-1, with D possibly matching TRBD1 (6 bases). Looked up from germline, CDR1 is MNHEY and CDR2 is SVGAGI. The CDR3 spans 15 residues. Trimming stripped 4 bases from V and 0 bases from J, with 10 bases between. Written as DNA, the CDR3 is TGTGCCAGCAGTTTCCGGGACATCTCCTACAATGAGCAGTTCTTC. Its translation is CASSFRDISYNEQFF.

This clone turned up a few times. The V and J genes are TRBV7-9 and TRBJ1-2; 7 nucleotides align to TRBD1. V shed 8 bases and J 8 bases; nucleotides not matched to a gene: 11. From germline, CDR1 is SEHNR and CDR2 FQNEAQ (reference sequence). The CDR3 is 13 residues long. The CDR3 sequence: CASGLRGGAGYTF. In nucleotides, the CDR3 is TGTGCCAGCGGCCTGAGAGGGGGCGCGGGCTACACCTTC.

This clone appeared a few times. This chain connects TRBV7-2 to TRBJ2-7; D is possibly TRBD2 (6 bases). Germline CDR1 SGHTA, CDR2 FQGNSA. The CDR3 contains 14 residues. V lost 4 bases and J 3 bases, leaving 13 bases between the germline ends. CDR3 sequence reads: CASSSGRAGYEQYF. CDR3 in DNA: TGTGCCAGCAGCTCAGGGAGAGCGGGCTACGAGCAGTACTTC.

CDR3 amino acids: CASSPRGTSGETQYF. In DNA form, the CDR3 reads TGTGCCAGCAGCCCCAGGGGAACATCGGGAGAGACCCAGTACTTC. The rearrangement uses TRBV4-2 and TRBJ2-5; possibly TRBD1 for D (6 bases). The V gene lost 4 bases and the J gene lost 4 bases, with 16 bases spanning the gap. The CDR3 loop spans 15 amino acids. Per the germline V gene, CDR1 is LGHNA and CDR2 is YNFKEQ.

The V gene is TRBV30, the J gene TRBJ1-1; no reliable D call. V lost 5 bases and J 4 bases, leaving 14 bases between the germline ends. The CDR3 totals 13 residues. Germline values: CDR1 GTSNPN, CDR2 SVGIG (reference sequence). CDR3 sequence (DNA): TGTGCCTGGCGGTTAAAAGCGGGCACTGAAGCTTTCTTT. Translation: CAWRLKAGTEAFF.

The chain has TRBV5-1 and TRBJ2-7; TRBD2 agrees at 12 bases. CDR3 size: 14 residues. Germline V gene sequence: CDR1 SGHRS, CDR2 YFSETQ. V trimming: 4 bases; J trimming: 5 bases; junction bases outside the gene matches: 4. CDR3 in amino acids: CASSPRLAGDEQYF. The CDR3, as DNA: TGCGCCAGCAGCCCACGACTAGCGGGAGACGAGCAGTACTTC.

In this sample, this clone turned up a few times. For the CDR3, the DNA is TGTGCCTGGAGTGGGACAGCGAATCTTAATGAAAAACTGTTTTTT. The encoded protein is CAWSGTANLNEKLFF. V gene TRBV30 combines with J gene TRBJ1-4, with a weak D call TRBD1 (6 bases). Deletions cut 1 base from V and 4 bases from J, with 13 bases between. This CDR3 contains 15 residues. The V gene's germline CDR1 is GTSNPN and CDR2 SVGIG (reference sequence). The variable domain in full, completed from reference TRBV30 and TRBJ1-4, reads SQTIHQWPATLVQPVGSPLSLECTVEGTSNPNLYWYRQAAGRGLQLLFYSVGIGQISSEVPQNLSASRPQDRQFILSSKKLLLSDSGFYLCAWSGTANLNEKLFFGSGTQLSVL.

This CDR3 reads CASSPGTTRGSGFF. For the CDR3, the DNA is TGTGCCAGCAGCCCCGGGACTACGAGGGGTTCCGGGTTCTTC. The chain uses TRBV5-4 and TRBJ2-1; the match to TRBD2 covers 7 bases. The J segment lost 15 bases and the V segment lost 4 bases, leaving 16 bases of the junction unmatched. The CDR3 loop spans 14 amino acids. The germline V gene encodes CDR1 SGHNT and CDR2 YYREEE (reference sequence).

The chain carries TRBV11-1 and TRBJ2-1; the match to TRBD2 covers 8 bases. The CDR3 loop spans 15 amino acids. The V segment lost 4 bases and the J segment 8 bases; nucleotides outside the gene matches: 10. Germline V CDR1 and CDR2: SGHAT, FQDESV (reference sequence). This CDR3 reads CASSWGLVIRDEQFF. DNA of the CDR3: TGTGCCAGCAGCTGGGGACTAGTCATCCGCGATGAGCAGTTCTTC. The entire variable domain, with the rest obtained from reference TRBV11-1 and TRBJ2-1, is as follows: EAEVAQSPRYKITEKSQAVAFWCDPISGHATLYWYRQILGQGPELLVQFQDESVVDDSQLPKDRFSAERLKGVDSTLKIQPAELGDSAMYLCASSWGLVIRDEQFFGPGTRLTVL.

This clone was seen a handful of times. This rearrangement joins TRBV2 to TRBJ2-3; D unresolved. Trimming stripped 3 bases from V and 7 bases from J, with 11 bases between. Looked up from germline, CDR1 is SNHLY and CDR2 is FYNNEI. The CDR3 has 13 residues. The CDR3 protein is CASSDGVAYTQYF. CDR3 in DNA: TGTGCCAGCAGTGATGGCGTGGCATATACGCAGTATTTT.

This clone has more than one count but fewer than ten. The chain uses TRBV27 and TRBJ2-5; a possible D gene is TRBD1 (6 bases). Trimming stripped 4 bases from V and 3 bases from J, with 12 bases between. CDR3 length equals 14 residues. CDR1 and CDR2 (germline): MNHEY, SMNVEV (reference sequence). The CDR3 DNA follows: TGTGCCAGCAGTTCCCCGGACAGAGAAGAGACCCAGTACTTC. Amino acids: CASSSPDREETQYF.

The chain couples TRBV28 to TRBJ2-2; D is unresolved. CDR3 length: 15 amino acids. Trimming took off 7 bases at V and 3 bases at J, with 15 bases between the two ends. CDR1 is MDHEN and CDR2 is SYDVKM in the germline V gene. In nucleotides, the CDR3 is TGTGCCAGCAATACGCCCTCGGAGTACACCGGGGAGCTGTTTTTT. Its translation: CASNTPSEYTGELFF.

The chain links TRBV9 to TRBJ2-2; D gene unclear. The CDR3 totals 14 residues. V was trimmed by 0 bases and J by 5 bases, leaving 8 bases between them. CDR1 SGDLS and CDR2 YYNGEE come from the germline V gene. This CDR3 reads CASSVAPQTGELFF. The CDR3 nucleotides are TGTGCCAGCAGCGTAGCTCCACAAACCGGGGAGCTGTTTTTT.

This clone was seen a handful of times. The chain is built from TRBV18 and TRBJ2-4; D call uncertain. V lost 2 bases and J 0 bases, leaving 8 bases between the germline ends. CDR3 size: 15 residues. The germline gives CDR1 KGHSH, CDR2 LQKENI. The CDR3 nucleotides read TGTGCCAGCTCACCAGAGAACCTAGCCAAAAACATTCAGTACTTC. The encoded protein is CASSPENLAKNIQYF.

In this sample, this clone turned up a few times. The chain couples TRBV30 to TRBJ1-4; D is possibly TRBD1 (6 bases). V was clipped by 2 bases and J by 0 bases, with 13 bases between them. The CDR3 covers 16 residues. The germline gives CDR1 GTSNPN, CDR2 SVGIG (reference sequence). The chain's CDR3 is CAWSSGTPATNEKLFF. The CDR3 coding sequence is TGTGCCTGGAGTTCCGGGACACCCGCAACTAATGAAAAACTGTTTTTT.

This chain links TRBV6-5 with TRBJ1-4; no clear D gene. The V end was cut by 5 bases, the J end by 1 base, with 11 bases between. This CDR3 has 15 residues. CDR1 is MNHEY and CDR2 is SVGAGI in the germline V gene. The CDR3 DNA is TGTGCCAGCAGTATGTCGGGCGGAACTAATGAAAAACTGTTTTTT. Protein sequence: CASSMSGGTNEKLFF.

This sequence joins TRBV30 and TRBJ1-2, with TRBD1 matching over 9 bases. The V and J ends lost 7 bases and 4 bases, in that order; junction bases with no gene match: 13. CDR3 length: 15 amino acids. The V gene's germline CDR1 is GTSNPN and CDR2 SVGIG (reference sequence). As DNA, the CDR3 is TGTGCCTCCAGACCCGGGACAGGGTTACTCTATGGCTACACCTTC. It codes for CASRPGTGLLYGYTF.

Here the CDR3 reads CASSARRQGGYTF. The CDR3 nucleotides are TGTGCCAGCAGCGCCCGCAGACAGGGTGGCTACACCTTC. The genes are TRBV7-9 and TRBJ1-2; the match to TRBD1 covers 7 bases. Looked up from germline, CDR1 is SEHNR and CDR2 is FQNEAQ (reference sequence). The CDR3 spans 13 residues. Unmatched junction bases numbered 7, after V lost 5 bases and J lost 7 bases.

This clone showed up just once. This chain uses TRBV9 with TRBJ2-5, with D maybe TRBD2 (6 bases). Germline CDR1 SGDLS, CDR2 YYNGEE. The CDR3 length is 16 residues. Deletions cut 0 bases from V and 3 bases from J, with 15 bases between. The CDR3 bases are TGTGCCAGCAGCGTAGCCGAGACTGGCGGGGAAGAGACCCAGTACTTC. Its translation: CASSVAETGGEETQYF.

This chain connects TRBV19 to TRBJ1-2; possible D gene TRBD1, 6 bases. Germline V CDR1 and CDR2: LNHDA, SQIVND (reference sequence). The CDR3 is made up of 16 amino acids. The germline V and J ends were trimmed by 0 bases and 4 bases, with 15 bases remaining between them. CDR3 residues: CASSIETDRPSYGYTF. As DNA, the CDR3 is TGTGCCAGTAGTATAGAAACCGACAGGCCCAGCTATGGCTACACCTTC.

This clone has just a few counts. The DNA for the CDR3 is TGTGCCAGTAGGCTCCTAGCGGGGGACACGCAGTATTTT. Amino acid sequence: CASRLLAGDTQYF. The chain links TRBV19 to TRBJ2-3; 10 nucleotides match TRBD2. Trimming at V came to 6 bases and at J to 9 bases, leaving 6 bases not matched to a gene. This CDR3 is 13 amino acids long. Germline CDR1 and CDR2: LNHDA and SQIVND (reference sequence).